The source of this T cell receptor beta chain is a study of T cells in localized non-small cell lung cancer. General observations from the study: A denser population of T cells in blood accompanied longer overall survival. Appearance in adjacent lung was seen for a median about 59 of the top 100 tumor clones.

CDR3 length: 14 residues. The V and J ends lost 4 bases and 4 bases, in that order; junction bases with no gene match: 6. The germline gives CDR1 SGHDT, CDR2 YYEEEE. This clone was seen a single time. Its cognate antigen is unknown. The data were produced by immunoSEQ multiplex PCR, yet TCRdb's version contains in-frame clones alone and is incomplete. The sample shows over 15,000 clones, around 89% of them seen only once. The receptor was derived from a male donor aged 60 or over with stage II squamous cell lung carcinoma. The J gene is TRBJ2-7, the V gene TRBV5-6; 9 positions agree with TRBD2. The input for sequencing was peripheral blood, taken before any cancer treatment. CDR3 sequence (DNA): TGTGCCAGCAGCCTAGCGGGGCTACCTTACGAGCAGTACTTC. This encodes CASSLAGLPYEQYF. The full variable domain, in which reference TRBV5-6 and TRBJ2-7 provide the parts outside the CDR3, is DAGVTQSPTHLIKTRGQQVTLRCSPKSGHDTVSWYQQALGQGPQFIFQYYEEEERQRGNFPDRFSGHQFPNYSSELNVNALLLGDSALYLCASSLAGLPYEQYFGPGTRLTVT.